These 11 T cell receptor beta chains came from one sample sequenced in a study of early T cells in non-severe SARS-CoV-2 infection. TCRdb reprocessed the 5' RACE reads with MiXCR, giving one entry per CDR3 protein. This table holds fewer than 65,000 distinct CDR3 sequences, over 9.5% found once. Sample: whole blood. These receptors came from an adult who was a healthcare worker with PCR-confirmed SARS-CoV-2 infection or an uninfected control (not recorded which).

This chain links TRBV29-1 with TRBJ2-3, with TRBD2 matching 8 bases. The CDR3 contains 14 residues. Germline assignment: CDR1 SQVTM and CDR2 ANQGSEA. CDR3 sequence reads: CGAGAGVRTDTQYF. The CDR3 nucleotides read TGCGGCGCCGGAGCGGGAGTCAGGACAGATACGCAGTATTTT.

The table lists this clonotype with many counts. The rearrangement uses TRBV12-3 or TRBV12-4 and TRBJ2-4, with 9 bases that match TRBD1. The CDR3 spans 16 residues. The V and J ends lost 5 bases and 3 bases, in that order; junction bases with no gene match: 8. The CDR3 region is CASSPTGGAGKNIQYF. The DNA for the CDR3 is TGTGCCAGCAGTCCTACAGGGGGCGCCGGCAAAAACATTCAGTACTTC.

V gene TRBV29-1 combines with J gene TRBJ2-3; D unresolved. This CDR3 comprises 15 residues. The germline V gene has CDR1 SQVTM and CDR2 ANQGSEA. Trimming left V 4 bases short and J 2 bases short, with 16 bases between. The DNA of the CDR3 is TGCAGCGTTGGAAGGACCAATACCAACACAGATACGCAGTATTTT. This encodes CSVGRTNTNTDTQYF.

This clonotype came up a few times. The J gene is TRBJ1-1, the V gene TRBV30; the D is unclear. Germline CDR1 reads GTSNPN; CDR2 reads SVGIG (reference sequence). CDR3 length equals 12 residues. V lost 4 bases, J lost 5 bases, and 11 bases lay in between. The DNA of the CDR3 is TGTGCCTGGAACCTTGGGAAAACTGAAGCTTTCTTT. Translating it yields CAWNLGKTEAFF.

This clonotype was counted ten times or more. The chain has TRBV24-1 and TRBJ2-5, with TRBD1 matching 10 bases. From germline, CDR1 is KGHDR and CDR2 SFDVKD. V was pared by 3 bases and J by 5 bases, with 8 bases of the junction left unmatched. There are 16 residues in the CDR3. The DNA of the CDR3 is TGTGCCACCAGTGATAGCACCGGGACAGGGGTTGAGACCCAGTACTTC. It encodes CATSDSTGTGVETQYF.

At least ten counts were recorded for this clonotype. The chain combines TRBV9 with TRBJ2-7, with TRBD2 matching over 13 bases. Germline V gives CDR1 SGDLS, CDR2 YYNGEE. J gave up 11 bases and V 5 bases, and 10 bases lay outside the gene matches. The CDR3 has 14 residues. CDR3 sequence reads: CASSAGLAGSPEYF. DNA of the CDR3: TGTGCCAGCAGTGCGGGACTAGCGGGATCGCCCGAGTACTTC.

V usage is TRBV5-1 and J usage is TRBJ1-6; 11 nucleotides match TRBD1. The V and J ends lost 4 bases and 14 bases, in that order; junction bases with no gene match: 5. The germline gives CDR1 SGHRS, CDR2 YFSETQ. The CDR3 covers 13 residues. Here the CDR3 reads CASSGDRGASLHF. In nucleotides, the CDR3 is TGCGCCAGCAGCGGGGACAGGGGGGCCTCCCTCCACTTT.

In this sample, this clonotype turned up many times. V and J are TRBV20-1 and TRBJ2-1; the D gene is possibly TRBD2 (6 bases). V lost 3 bases and J lost 8, with 17 bases in between. CDR1 is DFQATT, CDR2 SNEGSKA, per germline (reference sequence). The CDR3 runs 14 residues. DNA for the CDR3: TGCAGTGCTAGCTTCGGAGGGGTGTTCGATGAGCAGTTCTTC. The encoded protein is CSASFGGVFDEQFF.

This clonotype showed up just a few times. The V gene is TRBV29-1, the J gene TRBJ2-2; weak D call: TRBD2 (5 bases). Trimming took off 3 bases at V and 6 bases at J, with 14 bases between the two ends. This CDR3 contains 14 residues. The germline V gene has CDR1 SQVTM and CDR2 ANQGSEA. CDR3 DNA: TGCAGCGTTGAGGGTGACCCGGAGGCCGGGGAGCTGTTTTTT. As protein: CSVEGDPEAGELFF.

This clonotype was detected ten times or more. The rearrangement joins TRBV25-1 to TRBJ2-7; D is ambiguous. CDR3 length: 14 residues. Germline V lookup: CDR1 MGHDK, CDR2 SYGVNS. Trimming pared 7 bases from V and 0 bases from J, leaving 13 bases between. The CDR3 coding sequence is TGTGCCAGCACAGACCCAACCAGCTCCTACGAGCAGTACTTC. Protein sequence: CASTDPTSSYEQYF.

The table lists this clonotype with many counts. This rearrangement joins TRBV5-5 to TRBJ2-5; a weak D match, TRBD2 (6 bases). Germline-derived CDR1 and CDR2 are SGHKS and YYEKEE (reference sequence). The CDR3 sequence is 13 residues long. Deletions cut 6 bases from V and 1 base from J, with 10 bases between. CDR3 sequence reads: CASILALQETQYF. Written as DNA, the CDR3 is TGTGCCAGCATCCTAGCGCTCCAAGAGACCCAGTACTTC.